These T cell receptor beta chains were read from a single sample in a study of CD8+CD57+ T cells in acquired aplastic anemia. TCRdb passed the reads through MiXCR, listing each CDR3 protein once. The sample lists about 210,000 distinct CDR3 sequences, approximately 60% occurring once. The sample taken for sequencing was sorted CD4+, CD8+, or CD8+CD57+ T cells (not recorded which) from PBMCs. The receptors originated from a human donor in good health. The CDR3 runs from the conserved cysteine through the conserved F or W. Each record gives: J gene, D gene, V gene, clone size, CDR3 protein, CDR3 DNA. The D gene is left open where the match is weak. Size is stated for part of the rows, as once, few or many counts, or as a class when the clone is expanded.

TRBJ2-7,TRBD1,TRBV5-4,.,CASSLWLGQGWTYEQYF,TGTGCCAGCAGCTTGTGGCTGGGACAGGGGTGGACCTACGAGCAGTACTTC
TRBJ2-7,.,TRBV7-2,.,CASRLTYEQYF,TGTGCCAGCAGGTTAACCTACGAGCAGTACTTC
TRBJ2-7,TRBD1,TRBV7-8,few,CASSLDGDSYEQYF,TGTGCCAGCAGCTTAGATGGGGACAGTTACGAGCAGTACTTC
TRBJ2-1,TRBD1,TRBV7-9,.,CASSFSGGQGVYEQFF,TGTGCCAGCAGCTTCTCTGGGGGACAGGGGGTGTATGAGCAGTTCTTC
TRBJ1-1,.,TRBV5-8,many,CASSFTRGSLDTEAFF,TGTGCCAGCAGCTTTACAAGGGGCTCCCTCGACACTGAAGCTTTCTTT
TRBJ2-7,.,TRBV12-3/TRBV12-4,.,CASSSGTFYEQYF,TGTGCCAGCAGTTCCGGGACTTTCTACGAGCAGTACTTC
TRBJ1-2,.,TRBV13,many,CASSSGALYGYTF,TGTGCCAGCAGCTCGGGAGCCCTCTATGGCTACACCTTC
TRBJ1-6,.,TRBV10-3,.,CAISAIDSGSPLHF,TGTGCCATCAGCGCTATAGACAGTGGGTCACCCCTCCACTTT
TRBJ1-5,.,TRBV19,.,CASRLDSYNQPQHF,TGTGCCAGTAGACTGGACAGCTATAATCAGCCCCAGCATTTT
TRBJ2-1,.,TRBV12-5,many,CASGSPGATAEQFF,TGTGCTAGTGGGAGCCCAGGGGCGACTGCTGAGCAGTTCTTC
TRBJ2-3,TRBD2,TRBV7-9,many,CASSPPASGRADTQYF,TGTGCCAGCAGCCCCCCTGCTAGCGGGAGAGCAGATACGCAGTATTTT
TRBJ2-3,TRBD1,TRBV9,.,CASSAGQGLDTQYF,TGTGCCAGCAGCGCAGGACAGGGGCTAGATACGCAGTATTTT
TRBJ2-1,TRBD2,TRBV7-9,.,CASRLAGVLNEQFF,TGTGCCAGTCGACTAGCGGGAGTGTTAAATGAGCAGTTCTTC
TRBJ2-3,.,TRBV10-3,.,CAIKGRDTDTQYF,TGTGCCATCAAAGGCAGGGACACAGATACGCAGTATTTT
TRBJ1-1,.,TRBV7-8,.,CASRLEGDVAFF,TGTGCCAGCCGACTGGAGGGGGACGTAGCTTTCTTT
TRBJ2-7,.,TRBV28,few,CASSLSIEQYF,TGTGCCAGCAGTTTAAGTATCGAGCAGTACTTC
TRBJ2-7,.,TRBV7-6,.,CASSHYTYEQYF,TGTGCCAGCAGCCATTACACATACGAGCAGTACTTC
TRBJ2-1,TRBD1,TRBV15,.,CATSARQGAPYNEQFF,TGTGCCACCAGCGCCAGACAGGGGGCGCCTTACAATGAGCAGTTCTTC
TRBJ2-7,.,TRBV15,few,CATSRDRAGSSYEQYF,TGTGCCACCAGCAGAGATCGGGCAGGTTCATCCTACGAGCAGTACTTC
TRBJ2-3,TRBD2,TRBV15,.,CATSGLGGAADTQYF,TGTGCCACCAGCGGGTTGGGAGGGGCGGCAGATACGCAGTATTTT
TRBJ1-1,.,TRBV9,few,CASSVEAETEAFF,TGTGCCAGCAGCGTAGAGGCGGAGACTGAAGCTTTCTTT
TRBJ2-7,.,TRBV7-2,once,CASSLDTAGRQYF,TGTGCCAGCAGCTTAGATACGGCAGGGAGGCAGTACTTC